Presented here are 20 T cell receptor beta chains from one specimen sequenced in a study of cytomegalovirus exposure and HLA in healthy donors. 13 Jbeta primers and 60 Vbeta primers were used for the PCR. Data came from immunoSEQ multiplex PCR; TCRdb stores just in-frame clones and leaves some out. This table holds roughly 190,000 clones, approximately 9.5% found once. Sequenced: PBMCs. The receptors here all came from a woman aged 25 to 39 in good health and CMV-seropositive.

In its sample, this clone was seen a few times. This chain joins TRBV21-1 and TRBJ2-1; TRBD2 is the table's D call, not checked against the DNA. TRBV21-1 is noted as a pseudogene. The CDR3 totals 13 residues. In DNA, the CDR3 is TGTGCCAGCAGCAATCGGGGGGCCAATGAGCAGTTCTTC. It is translated as CASSNRGANEQFF.

This clone has just a few counts. The chain has TRBV27 and TRBJ1-2; D might be TRBD1 (6 bases). With 2 bases removed from V and 6 bases from J, the gap between germline ends came to 16 bases. This CDR3 spans 15 amino acids. Germline loops: CDR1 MNHEY, CDR2 SMNVEV (reference sequence). This CDR3 reads CASSLMGRGGDGYTF. Here the CDR3 DNA reads TGTGCCAGCAGTTTAATGGGACGGGGGGGCGATGGCTACACCTTC.

The chain links TRBV5-6 to TRBJ1-1, with D tentatively TRBD1 (5 bases). The CDR3 has 13 amino acids. Germline V gene sequence: CDR1 SGHDT, CDR2 YYEEEE. V was cut by 5 bases and J by 4 bases, with 12 bases left in between. The DNA of the CDR3 is TGTGCCAGCAGGCAGGGTGTGGTCACTGAAGCTTTCTTT. It is translated as CASRQGVVTEAFF.

This clone occurred a few times. The chain recombines TRBV25-1 with TRBJ2-3; 10 bases agree with TRBD1. The germline CDR1 and CDR2 sequences are MGHDK and SYGVNS. This CDR3 spans 15 amino acids. J lost 6 bases, V lost 6 bases, and 9 bases had no gene match. The CDR3 sequence: CASSQGQGRLDTQYF. DNA of the CDR3: TGTGCCAGCAGCCAGGGACAGGGGAGGTTGGATACGCAGTATTTT.

The rearrangement uses TRBV11-3 and TRBJ2-2; TRBD1 is a possible D gene (5 bases). V was clipped by 6 bases and J by 0 bases, with 8 bases between them. The germline gives CDR1 SGHNT, CDR2 YENEEA. The CDR3 consists of 14 residues. CDR3 bases: TGTGCCAGCAGTCTGACAGCGAACACCGGGGAGCTGTTTTTT. Its protein product is CASSLTANTGELFF.

This clone was counted between two and nine times. The gene calls are TRBV9 and TRBJ2-2; the D gene is possibly TRBD1 (5 bases). Germline loops: CDR1 SGDLS, CDR2 YYNGEE. Trimming removed 4 bases from V and 0 bases from J, with 7 bases in between. The CDR3 has 14 amino acids. As DNA, the CDR3 is TGTGCCAGCAGCTCGACAGCGAACACCGGGGAGCTGTTTTTT. It translates to CASSSTANTGELFF.

The rearrangement links TRBV7-2 to TRBJ2-5, with D hard to call. CDR1 is SGHTA, CDR2 FQGNSA, per germline. CDR3 length equals 14 residues. V gave up 7 bases and J gave up 4 bases, with 16 bases separating them. The CDR3 spells CASNYNGPAETQYF. As DNA, the CDR3 is TGTGCCAGCAACTATAATGGTCCGGCAGAGACCCAGTACTTC.

This clone has more than one count but fewer than ten. The J gene is TRBJ2-5, the V gene TRBV5-1; 8 nucleotides align to TRBD1. V lost 0 bases to trimming and J lost 1 base; unmatched junction nucleotides: 5. The CDR3 is made up of 16 amino acids. In germline, CDR1 is SGHRS, CDR2 YFSETQ. CDR3 nucleotide sequence: TGCGCCAGCAGCTTGGGGGGGACAGGAATCCAAGAGACCCAGTACTTC. Translation: CASSLGGTGIQETQYF.

The V call is TRBV7-8, the J call TRBJ2-7; D is uncertain. Looked up from germline, CDR1 is SGHVS and CDR2 is FQNEAQ. The CDR3 has 12 residues. V shed 0 bases and J shed 4 bases, with 4 bases lying between them. CDR3 region: CASSLATYEQYF. DNA of the CDR3: TGTGCCAGCAGCTTAGCAACATACGAGCAGTACTTC.

The rearrangement links TRBV7-9 to TRBJ2-5; 8 nucleotides line up with TRBD1. The J call may be incorrect, as the DNA end agrees better with TRBJ2-7. The CDR3 has 14 residues. Germline V CDR1 and CDR2: SEHNR, FQNEAQ (reference sequence). CDR3 protein: CASSPRTGTGEQYF. CDR3 bases: TGTGCCAGCAGCCCTCGGACAGGGACTGGCGAGCAGTACTTC.

There are a few counts of this clone. Other DNA sequences in the same sample also yield this CDR3. This chain uses TRBV6-1 with TRBJ2-7; 7 nucleotides align to TRBD2. The V segment lost 6 bases and the J segment 2 bases; nucleotides outside the gene matches: 10. The CDR3 runs to 15 residues. CDR1 and CDR2 from the germline V gene are MNHNS and SASEGT. CDR3 residues: CASRLGSSGTYEQYF. CDR3 DNA: TGTGCCAGCAGGTTGGGGTCTAGCGGCACCTACGAGCAGTACTTC.

In its sample, this clone was seen a few times. The V call is TRBV4-1, the J call TRBJ1-4; possibly TRBD1 for D (5 bases). The CDR3 is 16 amino acids. Trimming removed 6 bases at V and 0 bases at J, with 14 bases between. Germline-derived CDR1 and CDR2 are MGHRA and YSYEKL. The CDR3 loop reads CASRPPGGSTNEKLFF. The CDR3 bases are TGCGCCAGCAGGCCCCCCGGGGGGTCAACTAATGAAAAACTGTTTTTT.

The rearrangement uses TRBV27 and TRBJ1-1, with 9 nucleotides matching TRBD1. Per germline, CDR1 MNHEY and CDR2 SMNVEV (reference sequence). With V trimmed by 5 bases and J by 5 bases, 9 bases remained unmatched. The CDR3 runs 15 residues. The CDR3 protein is CASSSRGTGSTEAFF. CDR3 coding DNA: TGTGCCAGCAGTAGCCGCGGGACAGGGTCAACTGAAGCTTTCTTT.

This clone was counted between two and nine times. Other DNA sequences in the same sample also yield this CDR3. This chain links TRBV5-6 with TRBJ1-2; tentatively, D is TRBD1 (5 bases). Trimming shortened V by 0 bases and J by 5 bases, and 8 bases separated the two germline ends. CDR1 is SGHDT, CDR2 YYEEEE, per germline. The CDR3 runs to 13 residues. This chain's CDR3 is CASSLVQVYGYTF. The CDR3 DNA is TGTGCCAGCAGCTTGGTACAGGTATATGGCTACACCTTC.

This clone was picked up a small number of times. This sequence joins TRBV5-1 and TRBJ1-4; D gene uncertain. The V gene's germline CDR1 is SGHRS and CDR2 YFSETQ. Trimming removed 0 bases at V and 0 bases at J, with 6 bases between. This CDR3 has 15 amino acids. CDR3 sequence reads: CASSLGRATNEKLFF. The CDR3 region has the DNA TGCGCCAGCAGCTTGGGTAGAGCAACTAATGAAAAACTGTTTTTT.

This clone was recorded a few times. The chain uses TRBV11-2 and TRBJ2-1, with TRBD1 as a possible D gene (6 bases). There are 14 residues in the CDR3. V was pared by 2 bases and J by 1 base, with 6 bases between. The germline CDR1 and CDR2 sequences are SGHAT and FQNNGV. In DNA form, the CDR3 reads TGTGCCAGCAGCTTACAGGGGTCCTACAATGAGCAGTTCTTC. Amino acid sequence: CASSLQGSYNEQFF.

This clone has only a few counts. The chain recombines TRBV14 with TRBJ2-1; 7 nucleotides match TRBD2. The CDR3 is 16 amino acids. V trimming: 3 bases; J trimming: 4 bases; junction bases outside the gene matches: 9. CDR1 is SGHDN and CDR2 is FVKESK in the germline V gene. CDR3: CASSHSPRTRYNEQFF. The CDR3 bases are TGTGCCAGCAGCCACTCCCCTAGGACTAGGTACAATGAGCAGTTCTTC. The whole variable domain, filled in from reference TRBV14 and TRBJ2-1, reads EAGVTQFPSHSVIEKGQTVTLRCDPISGHDNLYWYRRVMGKEIKFLLHFVKESKQDESGMPNNRFLAERTGGTYSTLKVQPAELEDSGVYFCASSHSPRTRYNEQFFGPGTRLTVL.

In its sample, this clone was seen once. V usage is TRBV19 and J usage is TRBJ2-1; 10 positions match TRBD2. J gave up 3 bases and V 3 bases, and 5 bases lay outside the gene matches. CDR3 length equals 16 residues. Germline V gene sequence: CDR1 LNHDA, CDR2 SQIVND (reference sequence). This CDR3 reads CASSMVRTSGYNEQFF. The CDR3 bases are TGTGCCAGTAGTATGGTCAGGACTAGCGGCTACAATGAGCAGTTCTTC. The full variable domain, its missing parts supplied by reference TRBV19 and TRBJ2-1, is DGGITQSPKYLFRKEGQNVTLSCEQNLNHDAMYWYRQDPGQGLRLIYYSQIVNDFQKGDIAEGYSVSREKKESFPLTVTSAQKNPTAFYLCASSMVRTSGYNEQFFGPGTRLTVL.

This clone has just a few counts. V and J are TRBV15 and TRBJ2-7; 10 bases align to TRBD2. After removal of 0 bases from V and 7 bases from J, the junction contained 9 bases not matched to a gene. Germline V lookup: CDR1 LNHNV, CDR2 YYDKDF (reference sequence). CDR3 length equals 16 residues. The CDR3: CATSRDRSSGSSEQYF. The CDR3 nucleotides are TGTGCCACCAGCAGAGATCGATCTAGCGGGAGTAGTGAGCAGTACTTC.

This clone was counted a few times. This chain connects TRBV7-8 to TRBJ2-1; D is uncertain. The germline gives CDR1 SGHVS, CDR2 FQNEAQ. Trimming shortened V by 3 bases and J by 4 bases, and 4 bases separated the two germline ends. The CDR3 is 12 amino acids. The CDR3: CASSFGYNEQFF. CDR3 nucleotide sequence: TGTGCCAGCAGCTTCGGGTACAATGAGCAGTTCTTC.